The TCR beta chain under discussion was sequenced for a study of T cells in Graves' hyperthyroidism and ophthalmopathy. Study background: Peripheral blood collection took place at initial diagnosis, before any treatment. Overall study findings and caveats: Most expanded thyroid clonotypes above 0.001 also appeared in blood. From stable hyperthyroidism, ophthalmopathy was separated by a 13 V-J model.

Germline assignment: CDR1 KGHDR and CDR2 SFDVKD. The CDR3 totals 14 residues. Trimming stripped 12 bases from V and 8 bases from J, with 24 bases between. In the case of this clonotype: Its antigen is not known.

Amplified TCR beta CDR3 regions derived from RNA transcripts. Researchers ran a first-round RT-PCR on the TCR CDR3 using the HTBI primer set. Via MiXCR, TCRdb re-called the multiplex PCR reads, giving one row per CDR3 protein. The repertoire consists of around 700,000 distinct CDR3 sequences, with approximately 40% occurring once and the leading ten covering less than 35%. Diagnosis of hyperthyroidism was new in patients aged 18 to 65, and its duration was under 2 months. The sample consisted of blood. The source of this sequence is a woman aged 40 to 50 with Graves' hyperthyroidism. V is TRBV24-1 and J is TRBJ1-2; D call uncertain. CDR3 coding DNA: TGTGCCTGGAGTGTCTTTTGGGCCCGCAGAGGCTACACCTTC. As protein: CAWSVFWARRGYTF.